A single sample gave rise to the 16 T cell receptor beta chains below, sequenced in a study of post-analysis software for immune sequencing data. Broader study findings: About 5 TRBV segments occurring more often in patients than controls included TRBV5-6, TRBV5-1 and TRBV20-1.

The TCR beta cDNA libraries contained unique molecular identifiers. Using its own MiXCR run on the PCR reads, TCRdb lists one record per CDR3 protein. This table holds about 800,000 distinct CDR3 sequences, approximately 30% found once. No antigen is known for these receptors. The sample was blood. These receptors originate from a girl between 10 and 17 years old with multiple sclerosis.

This clonotype appeared a few times. The J gene is TRBJ2-6, the V gene TRBV5-1; D is tentatively TRBD1 or TRBD2 (6 bases each). The V and J ends lost 4 bases and 4 bases respectively, with 15 bases between them. The CDR3 has 16 amino acids. Per the germline V gene, CDR1 is SGHRS and CDR2 is YFSETQ. CDR3 loop: CASSLLGGSGANVLTF. The CDR3 nucleotides are TGCGCCAGCAGCCTACTAGGGGGGTCCGGGGCCAACGTCCTGACTTTC.

The chain recombines TRBV6-5 with TRBJ1-4; D is perhaps TRBD1 (5 bases). The CDR3 is made up of 14 amino acids. Trimming left V 6 bases short and J 5 bases short, with 13 bases between. Germline loops: CDR1 MNHEY, CDR2 SVGAGI. The CDR3 region has the DNA TGTGCCAGCAGACCCGGGACTCAAAATGAAAAACTGTTTTTT. Its translation is CASRPGTQNEKLFF.

The chain has TRBV12-3 or TRBV12-4 and TRBJ1-2, with 8 bases matching TRBD1. The ends lost 5 bases at V and 7 bases at J; junction bases unmatched: 9. The length of the CDR3 is 14 residues. CDR3 amino acids: CASSLGQGGGGYTF. DNA of the CDR3: TGTGCCAGCAGTCTTGGACAGGGCGGAGGTGGCTACACCTTC.

The V and J genes are TRBV5-1 and TRBJ1-1; D remains ambiguous. Germline V gene data show CDR1 as SGHRS and CDR2 as YFSETQ. The CDR3 has 14 amino acids. V gave up 4 bases and J gave up 4 bases, with 14 bases separating them. The CDR3, as DNA: TGCGCCAGCAGCCCGGGTACCCTCGGCACTGAAGCTTTCTTT. It codes for CASSPGTLGTEAFF.

This clonotype was counted between two and nine times. V is TRBV7-9 and J is TRBJ1-1; 12 positions agree with TRBD1. Germline CDR1 and CDR2: SEHNR and FQNEAQ (reference sequence). V shed 5 bases, J shed 6 bases, and the junction held 13 bases outside the gene matches. The CDR3 spans 17 residues. CDR3 in DNA: TGTGCCAGCAGCCTCGGGACAGGGGGCTCACTTTCTGCTGAAGCTTTCTTT. Protein sequence: CASSLGTGGSLSAEAFF. The entire variable domain, with the rest obtained from reference TRBV7-9 and TRBJ1-1, is as follows: DTGVSQNPRHKITKRGQNVTFRCDPISEHNRLYWYRQTLGQGPEFLTYFQNEAQLEKSRLLSDRFSAERPKGSFSTLEIQRTEQGDSAMYLCASSLGTGGSLSAEAFFGQGTRLTVV.

This clonotype was counted between two and nine times. This chain joins TRBV20-1 and TRBJ1-6, with D hard to call. Germline CDR1 and CDR2: DFQATT and SNEGSKA (reference sequence). CDR3 size: 14 residues. V gave up 6 bases and J gave up 7 bases, with 16 bases separating them. The CDR3 DNA sequence: TGCAGTGCCCCCCCGCTCCAGGCAAATTCACCCCTCCACTTT. Protein sequence: CSAPPLQANSPLHF.

This clonotype occurred a few times. The J gene is TRBJ2-2, the V gene TRBV10-1; no firm D call. The CDR3 is 13 amino acids. Germline assignment: CDR1 WNHNN and CDR2 SYGVQD (reference sequence). The V end lost 11 bases, the J end lost 1 base, and 11 bases lay between the germline ends. The CDR3 DNA reads TGCGCCGGGCAGACTGAGAACACCGGGGAGCTGTTTTTT. Translated: CAGQTENTGELFF.

This clonotype was counted between two and nine times. The gene calls are TRBV13 and TRBJ2-5; 7 nucleotides line up with TRBD1. The V segment lost 5 bases and the J segment 4 bases; nucleotides outside the gene matches: 7. The CDR3 totals 14 residues. Germline V lookup: CDR1 PRHDT, CDR2 FYEKMQ (reference sequence). The CDR3 coding sequence is TGTGCCAGCAGCGCCCAGACAGGGCTAGAGACCCAGTACTTC. Residues: CASSAQTGLETQYF.

This clonotype turned up a few times. The chain carries TRBV5-1 and TRBJ1-2; D gene unclear. The CDR3 is made up of 13 amino acids. The ends were cut back, 0 bases at V and 9 bases at J, with 12 bases in the middle. Germline V gene data show CDR1 as SGHRS and CDR2 as YFSETQ. CDR3 sequence: CASSLDSGRSYTF. The DNA of the CDR3 is TGCGCCAGCAGCTTGGATTCAGGTCGGAGCTACACCTTC. Variable domain in full (rest from reference TRBV5-1 and TRBJ1-2): KAGVTQTPRYLIKTRGQQVTLSCSPISGHRSVSWYQQTPGQGLQFLFEYFSETQRNKGNFPGRFSGRQFSNSRSEMNVSTLELGDSALYLCASSLDSGRSYTFGSGTRLTVV.

There are a few counts of this clonotype. The V gene is TRBV4-3, the J gene TRBJ1-1; tentative D call: TRBD1 (5 bases). The CDR3 is 14 amino acids. Trimming cost V 4 bases and J 5 bases, with 14 bases left between them. Germline V gene sequence: CDR1 LGHNA, CDR2 YSLEER. The CDR3 sequence is CASSLNLGGTEAFF. The CDR3 coding sequence is TGCGCCAGCAGCCTAAACCTTGGGGGTACTGAAGCTTTCTTT.

The CDR3 nucleotides are TGCAGCGTTGAAGGACAGGGTCGAGCTAACTATGGCTACACCTTC. Protein sequence: CSVEGQGRANYGYTF. V gene TRBV29-1 combines with J gene TRBJ1-2; 7 bases fit TRBD1. CDR1 and CDR2 from the germline V gene are SQVTM and ANQGSEA. Germline trimming cut 1 base from V and 0 bases from J; bases unmatched to any gene: 5. The CDR3 loop spans 15 amino acids.

This clonotype was seen a few times. The CDR3 nucleotides are TGTGCCAGCAGTGTGACAGGGGGCGGGCTAGAGACCCAGTACTTC. Translation: CASSVTGGGLETQYF. The gene calls are TRBV12-3 or TRBV12-4 and TRBJ2-5, with 10 positions matching TRBD1. J was trimmed by 4 bases and V by 5 bases; bases with no gene match: 7. The length of the CDR3 is 15 residues.

Notes on this clonotype: One end of the junction does not line up with germline, which may come from a read error. The V call is TRBV5-6, the J call TRBJ2-6, with TRBD1 as a possible D gene (6 bases). This CDR3 is 15 amino acids long. The germline gives CDR1 SGHDT, CDR2 YYEEEE. The CDR3 reads CAGSSAGAEANVLTF. Written as DNA, the CDR3 is TGTGCCGGCAGCTCGGCAGGGGCTGAGGCCAACGTCCTGACTTTC.

This clonotype appeared many times. The gene calls are TRBV29-1 and TRBJ2-5; 9 positions match TRBD2. The length of the CDR3 is 15 residues. Unmatched junction bases numbered 12, after V lost 7 bases and J lost 3 bases. Per the germline V gene, CDR1 is SQVTM and CDR2 is ANQGSEA. CDR3 nucleotides: TGCAGCGACTTGGGAGTAGCGGGGGCCAAAGAGACCCAGTACTTC. Residues: CSDLGVAGAKETQYF.

The chain has TRBV10-3 and TRBJ2-5; tentatively, D is TRBD1 (5 bases). The CDR3 runs to 14 residues. The germline V gene encodes CDR1 ENHRY and CDR2 SYGVKD. The ends were cut back, 5 bases at V and 2 bases at J, with 12 bases in the middle. CDR3 residues: CAISSRQSQETQYF. CDR3 sequence (DNA): TGTGCCATCAGTTCTAGACAGAGTCAAGAGACCCAGTACTTC.

V usage is TRBV12-3 or TRBV12-4 and J usage is TRBJ1-2, with D perhaps matching TRBD1 (6 bases). The CDR3 spans 15 residues. The V and J ends lost 3 bases and 8 bases respectively, with 19 bases between them. Here the CDR3 DNA reads TGTGCCAGCAGTTTGTGGGGGCAGGGGACTGCCGGCTACACCTTC. This encodes CASSLWGQGTAGYTF.